One sample yielded the 11 T cell receptor beta chains listed below, sequenced in a study of T cell changes during pregnancy in multiple sclerosis. TCRdb's copy holds only in-frame clones and misses some; the assay was immunoSEQ multiplex PCR. The table has more than 65,000 clones, about nine tenths seen once; the top ten hold 9% to 9.5%. Sequencing was performed on peripheral blood, taken after pregnancy. Receptors originate from a female donor in good health, enrolled as a control in a pregnancy study.

The chain joins TRBV6-1 to TRBJ2-7, with 7 bases identical to TRBD1. Germline V gene sequence: CDR1 MNHNS, CDR2 SASEGT. The CDR3 sequence is 13 residues long. Trimming cost V 8 bases and J 9 bases; bases outside gene matches: 13. Here the CDR3 DNA reads TGTGCCAGCCTAAGACAGGGATCTCCCCTGCAGTACTTC. Translating it yields CASLRQGSPLQYF.

This clone appeared a few times. The chain carries TRBV5-6 and TRBJ2-7, with TRBD1 matching over 7 bases. Germline loops: CDR1 SGHDT, CDR2 YYEEEE. The J segment lost 3 bases and the V segment lost 4 bases, leaving 4 bases of the junction unmatched. The CDR3 sequence is 13 residues long. The CDR3 is CASSRDSFYEQYF. CDR3 bases: TGTGCCAGCAGCCGGGACAGCTTCTACGAGCAGTACTTC.

V is TRBV5-1 and J is TRBJ2-5; 7 nucleotides agree with TRBD2. The germline CDR1 and CDR2 sequences are SGHRS and YFSETQ. This CDR3 contains 15 residues. The V gene end was trimmed by 0 bases and the J gene end by 5 bases; junction bases not matched to a gene: 7. CDR3 DNA: TGCGCCAGCAGCTTGGTAGTAGCGGGTGGGGAGACCCAGTACTTC. Protein product: CASSLVVAGGETQYF.

This clone has only a few counts. The V gene is TRBV18, the J gene TRBJ2-7; the match to TRBD2 covers 8 bases. This CDR3 has 13 amino acids. The germline gives CDR1 KGHSH, CDR2 LQKENI. Trimming took 1 base from V and 7 from J; bases not matched to a gene: 3. DNA of the CDR3: TGTGCCAGCTCACCACAGCGGGAGAGGGAGCAGTACTTC. It encodes CASSPQREREQYF.

J is TRBJ1-2 and V is TRBV6-1, with D maybe TRBD1 (6 bases). Trimming left V 5 bases short and J 6 bases short, with 19 bases between. The germline CDR1 and CDR2 sequences are MNHNS and SASEGT. This CDR3 comprises 15 residues. The DNA for the CDR3 is TGTGCCAGCAGTCTAAGTTTTACAGGGTTCGATGGCTACACCTTC. Translated, it gives CASSLSFTGFDGYTF.

The rearrangement joins TRBV30 to TRBJ1-2; D call uncertain. V lost 3 bases to trimming and J lost 4 bases, with 12 bases between them. CDR3 length: 13 amino acids. CDR1 is GTSNPN, CDR2 SVGIG, per germline (reference sequence). In nucleotides, the CDR3 is TGTGCCTGGAGCCGAGGCCTCGGCTATGGCTACACCTTC. It yields the protein CAWSRGLGYGYTF.

The chain joins TRBV9 to TRBJ1-3; D gene ambiguous. The CDR3 contains 14 residues. The germline V and J ends were trimmed by 4 bases and 1 base, with 9 bases remaining between them. In germline, CDR1 is SGDLS, CDR2 YYNGEE. The CDR3: CASSPPSSGNTIYF. The CDR3 DNA reads TGTGCCAGCAGCCCCCCCAGTTCTGGAAACACCATATATTTT.

The gene calls are TRBV18 and TRBJ2-3, with 10 bases identical to TRBD1. Germline lookup yields CDR1 KGHSH and CDR2 LQKENI. The CDR3 is made up of 16 amino acids. The V gene end was trimmed by 1 base and the J gene end by 4 bases; junction bases not matched to a gene: 5. The CDR3 loop is CASSPRGTGAPDTQYF. The CDR3 DNA is TGTGCCAGCTCACCACGGGGGACAGGGGCTCCAGATACGCAGTATTTT.

V is TRBV27 and J is TRBJ1-5; tentatively, D is TRBD1 (5 bases). The ends were cut back, 5 bases at V and 0 bases at J, with 11 bases in the middle. The germline CDR1 and CDR2 sequences are MNHEY and SMNVEV (reference sequence). CDR3 size: 15 residues. CDR3 bases: TGTGCCAGCAGTCCCGGGACTGATAGCAATCAGCCCCAGCATTTT. Its protein product is CASSPGTDSNQPQHF.

This chain connects TRBV2 to TRBJ1-2; D unclear. From germline, CDR1 is SNHLY and CDR2 FYNNEI. The CDR3 length is 14 residues. V was clipped by 8 bases and J by 0 bases, with 13 bases between them. CDR3 region: CASRPPRANYGYTF. Written as DNA, the CDR3 is TGTGCCAGCCGCCCCCCCCGAGCTAACTATGGCTACACCTTC.

The rearrangement joins TRBV30 to TRBJ2-5; 8 nucleotides align to TRBD1. The V gene's germline CDR1 is GTSNPN and CDR2 SVGIG (reference sequence). The CDR3 length is 15 residues. V lost 1 base and J lost 5; bases outside the gene matches: 9. The CDR3 sequence is CAWSALTGGFETQYF. As DNA, the CDR3 is TGTGCCTGGAGTGCTCTAACAGGGGGGTTCGAGACCCAGTACTTC.